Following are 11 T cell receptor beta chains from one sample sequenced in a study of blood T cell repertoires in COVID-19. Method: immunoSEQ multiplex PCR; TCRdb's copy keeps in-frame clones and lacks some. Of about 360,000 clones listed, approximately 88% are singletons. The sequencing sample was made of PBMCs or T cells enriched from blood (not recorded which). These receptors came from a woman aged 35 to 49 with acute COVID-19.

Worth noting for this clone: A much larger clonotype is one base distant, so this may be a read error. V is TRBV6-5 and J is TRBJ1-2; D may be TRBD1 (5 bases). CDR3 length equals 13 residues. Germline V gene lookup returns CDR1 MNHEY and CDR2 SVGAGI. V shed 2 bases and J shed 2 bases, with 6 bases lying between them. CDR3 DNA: TGTGCCAGCAGTTACGGGGGGAACTATGGCTACACCTTC. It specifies CASSYGGNYGYTF.

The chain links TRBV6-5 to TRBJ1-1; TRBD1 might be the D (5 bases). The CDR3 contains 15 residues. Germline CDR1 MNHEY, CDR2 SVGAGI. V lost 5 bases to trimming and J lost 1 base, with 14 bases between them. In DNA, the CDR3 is TGTGCCAGCAGTCCAAGGGGTGGTGGGAACACTGAAGCTTTCTTT. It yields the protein CASSPRGGGNTEAFF.

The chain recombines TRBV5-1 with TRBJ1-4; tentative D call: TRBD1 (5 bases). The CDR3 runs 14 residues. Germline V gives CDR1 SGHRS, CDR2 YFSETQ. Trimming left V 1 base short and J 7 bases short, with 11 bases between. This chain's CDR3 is CASSLNAQVEKLFF. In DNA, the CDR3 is TGCGCCAGCAGCTTGAACGCACAGGTTGAAAAACTGTTTTTT.

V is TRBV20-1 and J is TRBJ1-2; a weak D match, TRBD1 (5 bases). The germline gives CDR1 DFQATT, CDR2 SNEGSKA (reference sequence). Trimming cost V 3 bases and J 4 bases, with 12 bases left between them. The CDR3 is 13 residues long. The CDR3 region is CSASNTDSYGYTF. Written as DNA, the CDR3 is TGCAGTGCTAGTAATACCGACAGCTATGGCTACACCTTC.

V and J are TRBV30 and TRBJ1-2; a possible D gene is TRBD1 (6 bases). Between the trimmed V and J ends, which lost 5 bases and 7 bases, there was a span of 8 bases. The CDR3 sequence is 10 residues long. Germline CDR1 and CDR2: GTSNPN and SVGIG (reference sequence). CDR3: CAWRTVGYTF. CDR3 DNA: TGTGCCTGGCGGACAGTTGGCTACACCTTC. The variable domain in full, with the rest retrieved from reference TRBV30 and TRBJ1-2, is SQTIHQWPATLVQPVGSPLSLECTVEGTSNPNLYWYRQAAGRGLQLLFYSVGIGQISSEVPQNLSASRPQDRQFILSSKKLLLSDSGFYLCAWRTVGYTFGSGTRLTVV.

In nucleotides, the CDR3 is TGTGCCAGCGGATACCAGGCAAACACTGAAGCTTTCTTT. Its protein is CASGYQANTEAFF. The chain couples TRBV27 to TRBJ1-1; D remains ambiguous. The CDR3 loop spans 13 amino acids. Between the trimmed V and J ends, which lost 8 bases and 2 bases, there was a span of 12 bases. The germline CDR1 and CDR2 sequences are MNHEY and SMNVEV (reference sequence).

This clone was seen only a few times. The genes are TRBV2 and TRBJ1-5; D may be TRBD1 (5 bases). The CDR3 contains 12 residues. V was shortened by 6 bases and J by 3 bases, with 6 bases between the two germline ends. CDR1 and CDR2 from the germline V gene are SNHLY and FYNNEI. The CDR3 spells CASRTANQPQHF. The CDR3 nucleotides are TGTGCCAGCAGGACAGCCAATCAGCCCCAGCATTTT.

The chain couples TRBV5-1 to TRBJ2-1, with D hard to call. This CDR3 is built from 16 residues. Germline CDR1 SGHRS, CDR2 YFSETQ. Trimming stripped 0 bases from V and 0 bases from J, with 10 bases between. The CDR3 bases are TGCGCCAGCAGCTTGGTCACCTCAGGCTCCTACAATGAGCAGTTCTTC. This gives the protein CASSLVTSGSYNEQFF. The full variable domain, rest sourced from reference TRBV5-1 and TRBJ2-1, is KAGVTQTPRYLIKTRGQQVTLSCSPISGHRSVSWYQQTPGQGLQFLFEYFSETQRNKGNFPGRFSGRQFSNSRSEMNVSTLELGDSALYLCASSLVTSGSYNEQFFGPGTRLTVL.

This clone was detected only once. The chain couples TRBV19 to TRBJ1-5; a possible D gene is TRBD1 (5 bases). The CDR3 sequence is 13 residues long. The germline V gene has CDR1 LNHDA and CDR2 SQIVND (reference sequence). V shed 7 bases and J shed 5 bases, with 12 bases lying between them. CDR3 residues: CASNTDTYQPQHF. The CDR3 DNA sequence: TGTGCCAGTAACACGGACACTTATCAGCCCCAGCATTTT.

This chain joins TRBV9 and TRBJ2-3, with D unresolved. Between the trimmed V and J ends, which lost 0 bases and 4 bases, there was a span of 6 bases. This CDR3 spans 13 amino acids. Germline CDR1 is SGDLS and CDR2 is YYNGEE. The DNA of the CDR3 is TGTGCCAGCAGCGTAGGAGTAGCAGATACGCAGTATTTT. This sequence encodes CASSVGVADTQYF.

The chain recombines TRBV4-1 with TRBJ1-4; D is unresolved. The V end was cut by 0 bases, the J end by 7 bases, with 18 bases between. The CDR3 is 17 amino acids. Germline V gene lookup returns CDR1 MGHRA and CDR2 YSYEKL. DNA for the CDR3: TGCGCCAGCAGCCAAGATCCCCGACCCGAAACGGGTGAAAAACTGTTTTTT. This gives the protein CASSQDPRPETGEKLFF.